Listed below are T cell receptor beta chains from one sample, sequenced in a study of blood T cells in healthy people across ages. A single record per CDR3 protein comes from TCRdb applying MiXCR to the 5' RACE reads. The table has 1.8 million or so distinct CDR3 sequences, about 39% seen once. The sample was blood. The receptors derive from a human donor in good health. Each CDR3 is given with its conserved first and last residue.

cdr3_aa: CASSLRGEGGEAFF
j_call: TRBJ1-1
v_call: TRBV12-3/TRBV12-4

cdr3_aa: CASSDNPRGTTDTQYF
j_call: TRBJ2-3
v_call: TRBV4-1

cdr3_aa: CASSELKGRGFGEQYF
j_call: TRBJ2-7
v_call: TRBV6-1

cdr3_aa: CASSFGRGPRDGYTF
j_call: TRBJ1-2
v_call: TRBV7-2

cdr3_aa: CAIREPGQSSYEQYF
j_call: TRBJ2-7
v_call: TRBV10-3

cdr3_aa: CASSEYGPWDEQYF
j_call: TRBJ2-7
v_call: TRBV25-1

cdr3_aa: CATSGGQVPGNEQFF
j_call: TRBJ2-1
v_call: TRBV24-1

cdr3_aa: CASSERAPATYAKNIQYF
j_call: TRBJ2-4
v_call: TRBV6-1

cdr3_aa: CASSLAETGQGSAKNIQYF
j_call: TRBJ2-4
v_call: TRBV5-1

cdr3_aa: CASSQDQLETAGLYEQYF
j_call: TRBJ2-7
v_call: TRBV4-1

cdr3_aa: CASRLTGHNEQFF
j_call: TRBJ2-1
v_call: TRBV6-2/TRBV6-3

cdr3_aa: CASSYSRAGEGYTF
j_call: TRBJ1-2
v_call: TRBV6-2/TRBV6-3

cdr3_aa: CASNYMAGGQRDTQYF
j_call: TRBJ2-3
v_call: TRBV6-2/TRBV6-3

cdr3_aa: CASDSGGRARNTEAFF
j_call: TRBJ1-1
v_call: TRBV19

cdr3_aa: CSVDGGAGETQYF
j_call: TRBJ2-5
v_call: TRBV29-1

cdr3_aa: CASSLDGRGFYGYTF
j_call: TRBJ1-2
v_call: TRBV7-2

cdr3_aa: CAISDRGQGETQYF
j_call: TRBJ2-5
v_call: TRBV10-3

cdr3_aa: CASSLRQGPYEAFF
j_call: TRBJ1-1
v_call: TRBV12-3/TRBV12-4

cdr3_aa: CASSRGQWPYEQYF
j_call: TRBJ2-7
v_call: TRBV6-2/TRBV6-3

cdr3_aa: CSAREGTGGDEQFF
j_call: TRBJ2-1
v_call: TRBV20-1

cdr3_aa: CASSLTSGPGPYGYTF
j_call: TRBJ1-2
v_call: TRBV5-1

cdr3_aa: CASSYLYSGTAQETQYF
j_call: TRBJ2-5
v_call: TRBV6-6

cdr3_aa: CASSPPRGSYEQYF
j_call: TRBJ2-7
v_call: TRBV6-8

cdr3_aa: CASSYTDSSEAFF
j_call: TRBJ1-1
v_call: TRBV6-2/TRBV6-3

cdr3_aa: CASSLRYGAGVATEAFF
j_call: TRBJ1-1
v_call: TRBV28

cdr3_aa: CATSWTVSNQPQHF
j_call: TRBJ1-5
v_call: TRBV15

cdr3_aa: CASSLGDRDFHQPQHF
j_call: TRBJ1-5
v_call: TRBV7-8

cdr3_aa: CSVVTRSGANVLTF
j_call: TRBJ2-6
v_call: TRBV29-1

cdr3_aa: CACMGDTQYF
j_call: TRBJ2-3
v_call: TRBV7-6

cdr3_aa: CSVVVDLDQPQHF
j_call: TRBJ1-5
v_call: TRBV29-1

cdr3_aa: CAISELRLAGVSEQFF
j_call: TRBJ2-1
v_call: TRBV10-3

cdr3_aa: CAIMPDNSYEQYF
j_call: TRBJ2-7
v_call: TRBV10-3

cdr3_aa: CASSTQQADTQYF
j_call: TRBJ2-3
v_call: TRBV7-7

cdr3_aa: CASSLGDLDPSEQYF
j_call: NA
v_call: TRBV5-1

cdr3_aa: CASSLASGDYGYTF
j_call: TRBJ1-2
v_call: TRBV7-2

cdr3_aa: CASQGQHTDTQYF
j_call: TRBJ2-3
v_call: TRBV5-1

cdr3_aa: CASSHSPGTGWHEQFF
j_call: TRBJ2-1
v_call: TRBV6-2/TRBV6-3

cdr3_aa: CASSQVSGNYNYGYTF
j_call: TRBJ1-2
v_call: TRBV4-3

cdr3_aa: CATRPGTGPNREQFF
j_call: TRBJ2-1
v_call: TRBV5-1

cdr3_aa: CASSLSRIGDTEAFF
j_call: TRBJ1-1
v_call: TRBV7-2